This is a list of T cell receptor beta chains from one sample in a study of regulatory T cells in long-lasting Graves disease. TCRdb re-derived calls from the multiplex PCR reads in MiXCR, one entry per CDR3 protein. The sample records roughly 410,000 distinct CDR3 sequences, about 15% being singletons. The same data also went into a second study, on T cells in Graves' hyperthyroidism and ophthalmopathy.

Sequences were derived from peripheral blood mononuclear cells (PBMCs), sampled at new diagnosis, from a patient treated with antithyroid drugs. The receptors derive from a woman in her thirties or forties with Graves disease. Both conserved end residues are part of each CDR3. The D gene is left open where the match is weak. Clone size is not always given. Where it is, it says once, few, many or a class for expanded clones.

TRBD2	TRBV20-1	TRBJ2-2	.	CSASRTGASGATGELFF	TGCAGTGCCAGCCGTACAGGGGCTAGCGGGGCCACCGGGGAGCTGTTTTTT
.	TRBV10-3	TRBJ2-1	many	CAISEGGNEQFF	TGTGCCATCAGTGAGGGGGGAAATGAGCAGTTCTTC
.	TRBV6-1	TRBJ2-6	many	CASSENVARHSGANVLTF	TGTGCCAGCAGTGAAAACGTTGCCAGGCACTCTGGGGCCAACGTCCTGACTTTC
.	TRBV7-8	TRBJ2-7	.	CASSTGTGGQYF	TGTGCCAGCAGCACGGGGACGGGCGGGCAGTACTTC
TRBD2	TRBV12-3/TRBV12-4	TRBJ2-3	many	CASSFILADTLSTDTQYF	TGTGCCAGCAGTTTTATACTAGCGGACACACTTAGCACAGATACGCAGTATTTT
TRBD2	TRBV2	TRBJ2-3	few	CASSEILAGSTDTQYF	TGTGCCAGCAGTGAAATACTAGCGGGGTCCACAGATACGCAGTATTTT
.	TRBV20-1	TRBJ2-2	many	CSARTGGWTGELFF	TGCAGTGCTAGAACCGGAGGCTGGACCGGGGAGCTGTTTTTT
TRBD2	TRBV7-2	TRBJ2-5	many	CASSSAGLAGGKETQYF	TGTGCCAGCAGCTCGGCCGGACTAGCGGGAGGGAAGGAGACCCAGTACTTC
.	TRBV7-9	TRBJ1-4	few	CASSLKRVATNEKLFF	TGTGCCAGCAGTTTAAAACGAGTGGCAACTAATGAAAAACTGTTTTTT
.	TRBV30	TRBJ2-2	few	CAWTPLKVVLTGELFF	TGTGCCTGGACACCCCTGAAAGTTGTTCTCACCGGGGAGCTGTTTTTT
.	TRBV19	TRBJ2-7	few	CASSIGGTYEQYF	TGTGCCAGTAGTATAGGCGGGACCTACGAGCAGTACTTC
TRBD1	TRBV7-9	TRBJ2-7	many	CASSLGGQGFYEQYF	TGTGCCAGCAGCTTAGGGGGACAGGGATTCTACGAGCAGTACTTC
TRBD2	TRBV15	TRBJ2-7	few	CATSLAGAWDEQYF	TGTGCCACCAGCCTAGCGGGAGCTTGGGACGAGCAGTACTTC
TRBD2	TRBV28	TRBJ2-2	once	CASSSRTSGWNTGELFF	TGTGCCAGCAGTTCCCGGACTAGCGGGTGGAACACCGGGGAGCTGTTTTTT
.	TRBV2	TRBJ2-1	many	CASSELASSLGQFF	TGTGCCAGCAGTGAGTTGGCTAGTAGTCTTGGGCAGTTCTTC